This T cell receptor beta chain is drawn from a study of blood T cell repertoires in COVID-19 (TCRdb year 2020). Describing the broader study: Samples covering the acute and convalescent phases of COVID-19 were provided by collaborators in the United States, Italy and Spain. The material from the prospective study consisted of cDNA or gDNA derived from T cells, B-cell-depleted T cells, or PBMCs. Subjects who had been exposed to COVID-19, were actively infected with it, or had recovered from it provided the deeply sampled blood TCRbeta repertoires that made up the dataset. The repertoires were released in a freely available public database intended as a resource for research on the immune response to SARS-CoV-2. Samples came from the ongoing ImmuneRACE study (first 160 participants) plus 1,254 subjects from 6 global collaborators. Sample metadata almost always included a de-identified subject ID, COVID-19 status, age in years and sex. Where available, HLA class I and class II types were obtained from metadata supplied by the sample provider rather than from assay-based typing. What the research found in general, with its limitations: The quantity of clinical and demographic metadata differed by source and by participant and was supplied without curation.

At one collaborating source in Seattle, patients were enrolled during active infection and were followed longitudinally through the course of disease. Collaborating institutions collected whole blood in K2EDTA tubes following their own protocols. For TCRbeta analysis, collaborators shipped samples in one of three forms: frozen whole blood, isolated PBMCs, or DNA extracted from either of those sample types. The cysteine opens and the phenylalanine closes a CDR3 of 14 amino acids. Only the CDR3 DNA is retained, 42 bases long and in frame from the first base. Based on the germline V gene (reference sequence), the CDR1 and CDR2 sequences are SEHNR and FQNEAQ. V is pared back by 2 bases and J by 5 bases, with 13 bases lying between the germline termini. The immunoSEQ Assay, a bias-controlled multiplex PCR, was used to amplify TCRbeta CDR3 regions from genomic DNA. As for how the authors treated the data: Nucleated cell counts per sample were estimated from amplification of reference gene primers within the assay. To quantify the absolute abundance of each unique TCRbeta CDR3 rearrangement, sequence reads were collapsed and filtered. For each sample, productive Simpson clonality was calculated by taking the square root of Simpson's diversity index across productive rearrangements. TCRdb took over this immuneACCESS table, retaining in-frame rearrangements with V and J assigned. Such tables are incomplete; in checked studies, under half of the missing clones stem from an unresolved V gene, and the remainder is unexplained. That table is the source of V, J and clone size, and D and trimming were worked out from the DNA. This sample comprises fewer than 700,000 clones, roughly 91% of them detected only once. Roughly 8% of the sample is in the top ten clones.

Concerning this clone itself: Its antigen is unknown. The record has no base qualities; no much larger clone is one base away.

The TCR comes from a woman in her forties or fifties with COVID-19, enrolled during active disease. The chain was built from TRBV7-9 and TRBJ2-7; the best D guess is TRBD1, with 6 bases matching. Sequenced input: peripheral blood. CDR3 region: CASSLSRGSDEQYF. The DNA reads as follows: TGTGCCAGCAGCTTATCCAGGGGTTCGGACGAGCAGTACTTC.